These 21 T cell receptor beta chains came from one sample sequenced in a study of T cell responses to AZD1222 COVID-19 vaccine (dated by TCRdb to about 2021). The method behind the library was the immunoSEQ multiplex PCR assay. TCRdb retrieved this table from immuneACCESS and kept in-frame rearrangements only. Not all clones are present; in checked studies, unresolved V genes account for under half, and no reason is known for the remainder. The sample table shows 150,000 to 200,000 clones, and about 93% are seen once. Approximately 0.6% of the sample is taken by the ten largest. Interpreted using the paper, the time point label stands for: baseline before first vaccination. The input for sequencing was peripheral blood, taken on day 0 of AZD1222 vaccination. The receptor set was obtained from an adult in good health.

This clone appeared a single time. The J gene is TRBJ1-1, the V gene TRBV6-5; the D is unclear. V lost 0 bases and J lost 0, with 8 bases in between. The CDR3 runs 15 residues. Germline V gene data show CDR1 as MNHEY and CDR2 as SVGAGI. CDR3 bases: TGTGCCAGCAGTTACTCCCGGGAGGTGAACACTGAAGCTTTCTTT. This translates into CASSYSREVNTEAFF.

V and J are TRBV28 and TRBJ2-7; 7 positions match TRBD1. Germline V gives CDR1 MDHEN, CDR2 SYDVKM. This CDR3 has 14 residues. J gave up 4 bases and V 5 bases, and 8 bases lay outside the gene matches. This chain's CDR3 is CASSDRDTTYEQYF. The CDR3 DNA reads as TGTGCCAGCAGTGACAGGGACACGACTTACGAGCAGTACTTC.

This chain uses TRBV27 with TRBJ2-1; D call uncertain. The CDR3 is 14 amino acids. V was shortened by 7 bases and J by 0 bases, with 10 bases between the two germline ends. Germline assignment: CDR1 MNHEY and CDR2 SMNVEV (reference sequence). The DNA for the CDR3 is TGTGCCAGCACCCCTTATAGCTCCTACAATGAGCAGTTCTTC. It specifies CASTPYSSYNEQFF.

CDR3 residues: CASSHPRGSNYGYTF. As DNA, the CDR3 is TGTGCCAGCAGTCACCCCCGGGGCTCGAACTATGGCTACACCTTC. The gene calls are TRBV6-5 and TRBJ1-2; weak D call: TRBD1 (5 bases). The length of the CDR3 is 15 residues. Germline CDR1 reads MNHEY; CDR2 reads SVGAGI. The V end lost 5 bases, the J end lost 2 bases, and 15 bases lay between the germline ends.

The chain joins TRBV10-2 to TRBJ1-1; 7 positions agree with TRBD1. The V gene's germline CDR1 is WSHSY and CDR2 SAAADI. The CDR3 contains 16 residues. J lost 0 bases, V lost 4 bases, and 8 bases had no gene match. The CDR3 nucleotides are TGCGCCAGCAGTGCCTCAGGGGGTCTCATGAACACTGAAGCTTTCTTT. Translation gives CASSASGGLMNTEAFF.

J is TRBJ2-7 and V is TRBV6-5; no clear D gene. This CDR3 has 12 amino acids. From germline, CDR1 is MNHEY and CDR2 SVGAGI. Trimming took off 9 bases at V and 3 bases at J, with 12 bases between the two ends. This CDR3 is CASEDGDYEQYF. CDR3 nucleotides: TGTGCCAGTGAGGACGGCGACTACGAGCAGTACTTC.

CDR3 in amino acids: CTSSQDLRRTYEQYF. The CDR3 region has the DNA TGCACCAGCAGCCAAGATCTACGCAGAACCTACGAGCAGTACTTC. The chain combines TRBV1 with TRBJ2-7. TRBV1 is given as a pseudogene. The CDR3 loop spans 15 amino acids.

This clone was recorded once. The chain joins TRBV6-5 to TRBJ1-2; TRBD1 is a possible D gene (5 bases). V lost 5 bases and J lost 7, with 17 bases in between. Germline-derived CDR1 and CDR2 are MNHEY and SVGAGI. The CDR3 has 14 amino acids. DNA for the CDR3: TGTGCCAGCAGTCCCAGGGCAGGGCCCTCTGGCTACACCTTC. It yields the protein CASSPRAGPSGYTF.

The chain links TRBV30 to TRBJ1-5, with 7 positions matching TRBD1. V was clipped by 0 bases and J by 6 bases; unmatched bases: 8. This CDR3 has 15 residues. Per the germline V gene, CDR1 is GTSNPN and CDR2 is SVGIG (reference sequence). This chain's CDR3 is CAWSVSGRGSQPQHF. Here the CDR3 DNA reads TGTGCCTGGAGTGTAAGTGGCAGGGGGTCTCAGCCCCAGCATTTT. The whole variable domain, filled in from reference TRBV30 and TRBJ1-5, reads SQTIHQWPATLVQPVGSPLSLECTVEGTSNPNLYWYRQAAGRGLQLLFYSVGIGQISSEVPQNLSASRPQDRQFILSSKKLLLSDSGFYLCAWSVSGRGSQPQHFGDGTRLSIL.

V and J are TRBV30 and TRBJ2-1, with 7 bases identical to TRBD2. CDR3 length equals 14 residues. Unmatched junction bases numbered 7, after V lost 2 bases and J lost 6 bases. The germline V gene has CDR1 GTSNPN and CDR2 SVGIG (reference sequence). For the CDR3, the DNA is TGTGCCTGGAGTCTTCCGGGACTAACCAATGAGCAGTTCTTC. Translated: CAWSLPGLTNEQFF.

The rearrangement links TRBV7-2 to TRBJ2-1, with 8 positions matching TRBD2. The CDR3 consists of 19 residues. Germline V gene lookup returns CDR1 SGHTA and CDR2 FQGNSA. V shed 4 bases and J 4 bases; nucleotides not matched to a gene: 18. The CDR3 here is CASSSPEGVAGRGYNEQFF. DNA for the CDR3: TGTGCCAGCAGCTCTCCGGAGGGAGTAGCGGGAAGAGGATACAATGAGCAGTTCTTC.

This clone was recorded once. The chain has TRBV29-1 and TRBJ2-1, with 14 bases identical to TRBD2. J was trimmed by 8 bases and V by 6 bases; bases with no gene match: 12. Germline V gene sequence: CDR1 SQVTM, CDR2 ANQGSEA. The CDR3 has 16 residues. CDR3 nucleotide sequence: TGCAGCGTGTCCCTGTCGACTAGCGGGAGGGCCCATGAGCAGTTCTTC. Translation gives CSVSLSTSGRAHEQFF.

This CDR3 is CASKGRPATEAFF. The CDR3 DNA sequence: TGTGCCAGTAAGGGCAGGCCGGCGACTGAAGCTTTCTTT. The chain couples TRBV19 to TRBJ1-1; D call uncertain. The CDR3 is made up of 13 amino acids. Trimming took off 7 bases at V and 5 bases at J, with 14 bases between the two ends. Germline CDR1 reads LNHDA; CDR2 reads SQIVND (reference sequence).

The chain carries TRBV2 and TRBJ1-4, with TRBD1 as a possible D gene (5 bases). Trimming left V 6 bases short and J 8 bases short, with 19 bases between. CDR1 is SNHLY and CDR2 is FYNNEI in the germline V gene. The CDR3 extends over 15 amino acids. The DNA of the CDR3 is TGTGCCAGCAGCGTACAGGATACCGTCAGAGAAAAACTGTTTTTT. It translates to CASSVQDTVREKLFF.

The J gene is TRBJ2-7, the V gene TRBV20-1; D not certain. Germline V gene lookup returns CDR1 DFQATT and CDR2 SNEGSKA (reference sequence). The CDR3 is 11 amino acids. Trimming stripped 0 bases from V and 7 bases from J, with 7 bases between. CDR3 protein: CSAREAREQYF. The CDR3 DNA sequence: TGCAGTGCTAGAGAGGCCCGGGAGCAGTACTTC.

The chain uses TRBV23-1 and TRBJ1-1; D ambiguous. TRBV23-1 is given ORF status, its function remaining uncertain. V dropped 7 bases and J dropped 6 bases, with 15 bases sitting between them. This CDR3 is 13 amino acids long. This chain's CDR3 is CASIGDSDPEAFF. CDR3 coding DNA: TGCGCCAGCATCGGAGACTCCGACCCTGAAGCTTTCTTT.

V and J are TRBV10-3 and TRBJ1-2; no clear D gene. Trimming cost V 0 bases and J 7 bases, with 12 bases left between them. Germline loops: CDR1 ENHRY, CDR2 SYGVKD. CDR3 length equals 14 residues. The CDR3 region has the DNA TGTGCCATCAGTGAGTCGAACGGAGGGTCTGGCTACACCTTC. It specifies CAISESNGGSGYTF.

V usage is TRBV29-1 and J usage is TRBJ1-5; D is perhaps TRBD1 (6 bases). V lost 5 bases to trimming and J lost 6 bases, with 14 bases between them. Germline V gene data show CDR1 as SQVTM and CDR2 as ANQGSEA. CDR3 length equals 13 residues. In DNA, the CDR3 is TGCAGCGTTTTGGCAGGAGGGGGTCAGCCCCAGCATTTT. Its protein is CSVLAGGGQPQHF.

The chain has TRBV3-1 (or the pseudogene TRBV3-2) and TRBJ2-3; TRBD2 matches at 9 bases. V gave up 4 bases and J gave up 6 bases; unmatched junction bases: 8. Germline-derived CDR1 and CDR2 are LGHDT and YNNKEL (reference sequence). This CDR3 is built from 15 residues. CDR3 residues: CASSPMAGGPDTQYF. CDR3 in DNA: TGTGCCAGCAGCCCGATGGCGGGAGGGCCGGATACGCAGTATTTT.

The V call is TRBV5-5, the J call TRBJ2-7, with D possibly being TRBD2 (6 bases). V lost 4 bases and J 3 bases, leaving 11 bases between the germline ends. Germline V gene lookup returns CDR1 SGHKS and CDR2 YYEKEE (reference sequence). This CDR3 contains 13 residues. The CDR3, as DNA: TGTGCCAGCAGCCCCGGGACTTTCTACGAGCAGTACTTC. Amino acids: CASSPGTFYEQYF.

V usage is TRBV5-8 and J usage is TRBJ1-1; D is perhaps TRBD1 (6 bases). This CDR3 has 15 amino acids. The germline V gene encodes CDR1 SGHTS and CDR2 YDEGEE. Deletions cut 4 bases from V and 0 bases from J, with 13 bases between. DNA of the CDR3: TGTGCCAGCAGCCACCGAGGACAGATGAACACTGAAGCTTTCTTT. Amino acids: CASSHRGQMNTEAFF.